The rows below give T cell receptor beta chains drawn from one sample of a study of PD-1 blockade in mismatch repair-deficient tumors. Assay: immunoSEQ multiplex PCR; the TCRdb copy retains only in-frame clones and omits some. Of 49,000 or so clones in the sample, around 85% were seen once. The sample here was peripheral blood, taken roughly 21 weeks after starting pembrolizumab. The source of these receptors is an adult with mismatch repair-deficient cancer. Both conserved end residues are part of each CDR3. A D gene is named only where the DNA matches it firmly. Only part of the rows carry a size: once, few, many, or a class if the clone is expanded.

TRBJ2-7	NA	once	TRBV5-1	TGCGCCAGCAGCTTGGAACCAGGAAGTAGATACGAGCAGTACTTC	CASSLEPGSRYEQYF
TRBJ2-5	NA	NA	TRBV14	TGTGCCAGCAGCGGATTTAGCGGTTACCAAGAGACCCAGTACTTC	CASSGFSGYQETQYF
TRBJ2-7	NA	NA	TRBV10-3	TGTGCCATCAGTGAGCGAGAAGCCTACGAGCAGTACTTC	CAISEREAYEQYF
TRBJ2-5	NA	NA	TRBV7-2	TGTGCCAGCAGCTTAAGCAGGGAAGAGACCCAGTACTTC	CASSLSREETQYF
TRBJ2-3	NA	NA	TRBV25-1	TGTGCCAGCAGTACACTAGCGAGGGGGGACACAGATACGCAGTATTTT	CASSTLARGDTDTQYF
TRBJ1-4	TRBD1	NA	TRBV5-1	TGCGCCAGCAGCCCGACAGGGGCTAATGAAAAACTGTTTTTT	CASSPTGANEKLFF
TRBJ2-5	NA	NA	TRBV5-6	TGTGCCAGCAGCTTGGCTGAGACCCAGTACTTC	CASSLAETQYF
TRBJ1-4	TRBD1	NA	TRBV30	TGTGCCTGGAGTTCTCTCCGGGACAGGCCTAATGAAAAACTGTTTTTT	CAWSSLRDRPNEKLFF
TRBJ2-7	NA	NA	TRBV28	TGTGCCAGCAGTCCCAGTCGGGGTCACTCCTACGAGCAGTACTTC	CASSPSRGHSYEQYF
TRBJ2-7	TRBD2	NA	TRBV6-4	TGTGCCAGCAGTTTGGGGGGGGACGAGCAGTACTTC	CASSLGGDEQYF
TRBJ1-4	NA	NA	TRBV5-8	TGTGCCAGCAGCTTGGCAGGGGTGTTTGAAAAACTGTTTTTT	CASSLAGVFEKLFF
TRBJ2-1	NA	NA	TRBV11-1	TGTGCCAGCAGCTTCAGGGCAGGTAACAATGAGCAGTTCTTC	CASSFRAGNNEQFF
TRBJ2-3	NA	few	TRBV7-7	TGTGCTAGCAGCTTCGGACAGGAGGGGGATACGCAGTATTTT	CASSFGQEGDTQYF
TRBJ1-5	NA	NA	TRBV6-5	TGTGCCAGCAGTTGGGGGGGTCAGCCCCAGCATTTT	CASSWGGQPQHF
TRBJ2-5	TRBD1	few	TRBV13	TGTGCCAGCAGCTCAAGGACAGGGAAAGAGACCCAGTACTTC	CASSSRTGKETQYF
TRBJ1-4	NA	NA	TRBV6-5	TGTGCCAGCAGTCTCGCCGAAAAACTGTTTTTT	CASSLAEKLFF
TRBJ1-1	TRBD1	NA	TRBV6-6	TGTGCCAGCAGTCTCGCCGGGACAGGGGCAATTGAAGCTTTCTTT	CASSLAGTGAIEAFF
TRBJ1-1	NA	few	TRBV11-2	TGTGCCAGCAGCTTAGGCTGGGGCACTGAAGCTTTCTTT	CASSLGWGTEAFF
TRBJ2-3	NA	NA	TRBV4-2	TGTGCCAGCAGAGACCGCGGGGATACGCAGTATTTT	CASRDRGDTQYF
TRBJ2-7	NA	once	TRBV6-6	TGTGCCAGCAGTTCCACAAAGGACTTCTCCTACGAGCAGTACTTC	CASSSTKDFSYEQYF
TRBJ1-2	NA	NA	TRBV29-1	TGCAGCGTCGGACACCCCTATGGCTACACCTTC	CSVGHPYGYTF
TRBJ2-2	NA	NA	TRBV5-1	TGCGCCAGCAGCTTGGGAGAGCGGTTGAACACCGGGGAGCTGTTTTTT	CASSLGERLNTGELFF
TRBJ1-5	NA	once	TRBV29-1	TGCAGCGTCTCAACAGGGACGGCGAGCAATCAGCCCCAGCATTTT	CSVSTGTASNQPQHF
TRBJ2-5	TRBD1	NA	TRBV19	TGTGCCAGTAGTAAGACAGGGTGGTCCCAAGAGACCCAGTACTTC	CASSKTGWSQETQYF
TRBJ1-4	TRBD1	NA	TRBV28	TGTGCCAGCAGTCGGACAGGGCTTAATGAAAAACTGTTTTTT	CASSRTGLNEKLFF
TRBJ2-1	TRBD2	NA	TRBV28	TGTGCCAGCGTGGGAGGGCTAGCGGGACCAAAATTCTCCTACAATGAGCAGTTCTTC	CASVGGLAGPKFSYNEQFF
TRBJ2-1	TRBD2	few	TRBV29-1	TGCAGCGTCACCCGGACTAGCGGGGATTACAATGAGCAGTTCTTC	CSVTRTSGDYNEQFF
TRBJ1-2	NA	NA	TRBV5-6	TGTGCCAGCAGCTTGGGTCGGCCGACGGGTGGCTACACCTTC	CASSLGRPTGGYTF
TRBJ2-7	NA	NA	TRBV7-8	TGTGCCAGCAGCTTAGTAAGGATTGGGGGAACCTACGAGCAGTACTTC	CASSLVRIGGTYEQYF
TRBJ2-3	NA	NA	TRBV5-6	TGTGCCAGCAGCCCCCCGCCAGATACGCAGTATTTT	CASSPPPDTQYF
TRBJ2-2	NA	few	TRBV2	TGTGCCAGCACGCTTGACACCGGGGAGCTGTTTTTT	CASTLDTGELFF
TRBJ1-2	TRBD1	NA	TRBV14	TGTGCCAGCAGCCACGACGGACAGGGATTGGACTATGGCTACACCTTC	CASSHDGQGLDYGYTF
TRBJ1-2	NA	NA	TRBV5-4	TGTGCCAGCAGCCTGGCAGGACAGCCCTTGGGGGGCTACACCTTC	CASSLAGQPLGGYTF
TRBJ2-7	TRBD1	once	TRBV6-6	TGTGCCAGCAGTTACCGCCGGGACAGGGGTTACGAGCAGTACTTC	CASSYRRDRGYEQYF
TRBJ2-4	TRBD2	NA	TRBV4-1	TGCGCCAGCAGCCAAGAGTCGGCGGGAGGGTGGGACATTCAGTACTTC	CASSQESAGGWDIQYF
TRBJ1-3	NA	NA	TRBV30	TGTGCCTGGAGTTCAGGGGCTCGAGGAAACACCATATATTTT	CAWSSGARGNTIYF
TRBJ1-2	TRBD1	few	TRBV27	TGTGCCAGCAGTCGGACAGGGGGCGGTGGCTATGGCTACACCTTC	CASSRTGGGGYGYTF